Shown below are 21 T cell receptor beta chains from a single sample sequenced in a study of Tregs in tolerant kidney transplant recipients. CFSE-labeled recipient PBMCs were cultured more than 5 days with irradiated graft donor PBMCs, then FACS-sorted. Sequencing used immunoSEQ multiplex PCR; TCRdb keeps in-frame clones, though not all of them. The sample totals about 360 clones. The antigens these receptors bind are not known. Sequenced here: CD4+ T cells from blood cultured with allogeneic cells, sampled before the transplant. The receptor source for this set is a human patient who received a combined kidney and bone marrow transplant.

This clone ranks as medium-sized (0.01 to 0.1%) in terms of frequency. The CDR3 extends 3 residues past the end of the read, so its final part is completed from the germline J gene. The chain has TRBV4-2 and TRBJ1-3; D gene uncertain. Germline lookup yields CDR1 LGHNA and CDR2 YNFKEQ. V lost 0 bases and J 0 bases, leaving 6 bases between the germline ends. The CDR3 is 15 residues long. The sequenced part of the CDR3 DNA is TGTGCCAGCAGCCAAGAAAATCTCTCTGGAAACACC. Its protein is CASSQENLSGNT. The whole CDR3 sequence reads CASSQENLSGNTIYF.

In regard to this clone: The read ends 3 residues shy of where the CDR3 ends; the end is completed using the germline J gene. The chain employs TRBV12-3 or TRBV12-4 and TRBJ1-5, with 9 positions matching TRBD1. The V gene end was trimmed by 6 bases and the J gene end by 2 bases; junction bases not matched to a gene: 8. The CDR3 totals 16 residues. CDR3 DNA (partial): TGTGCCAGCAGCTCACAGGGGGCCGGGCGCAATCAGCCC. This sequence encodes CASSSQGAGRNQP. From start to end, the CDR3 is CASSSQGAGRNQPQHF.

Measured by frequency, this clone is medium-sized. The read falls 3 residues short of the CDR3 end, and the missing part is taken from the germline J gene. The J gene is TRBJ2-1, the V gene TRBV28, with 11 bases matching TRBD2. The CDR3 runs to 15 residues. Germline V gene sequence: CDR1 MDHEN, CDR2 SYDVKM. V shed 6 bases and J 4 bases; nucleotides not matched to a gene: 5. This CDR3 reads CASRSGTSGYNEQFF. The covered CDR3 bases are TGTGCCAGCAGGAGCGGGACTAGCGGTTACAATGAG. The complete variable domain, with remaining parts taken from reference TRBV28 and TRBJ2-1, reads DVKVTQSSRYLVKRTGEKVFLECVQDMDHENMFWYRQDPGLGLRLIYFSYDVKMKEKGDIPEGYSVSREKKERFSLILESASTNQTSMYLCASRSGTSGYNEQFFGPGTRLTVL.

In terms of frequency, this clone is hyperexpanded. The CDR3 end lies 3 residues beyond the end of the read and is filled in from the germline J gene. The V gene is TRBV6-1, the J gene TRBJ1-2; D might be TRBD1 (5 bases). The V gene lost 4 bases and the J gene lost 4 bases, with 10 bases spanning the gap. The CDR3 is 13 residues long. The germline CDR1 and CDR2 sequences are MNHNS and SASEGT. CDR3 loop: CASSAGGAYGYTF. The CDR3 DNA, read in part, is TGTGCCAGCAGTGCAGGAGGGGCCTATGGC.

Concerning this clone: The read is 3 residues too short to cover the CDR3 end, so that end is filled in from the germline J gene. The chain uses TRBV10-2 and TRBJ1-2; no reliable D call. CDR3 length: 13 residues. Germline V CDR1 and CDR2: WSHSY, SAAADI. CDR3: CASNSDYRGGYTF. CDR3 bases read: TGCGCCAGCAATTCGGATTACCGGGGAGGC.

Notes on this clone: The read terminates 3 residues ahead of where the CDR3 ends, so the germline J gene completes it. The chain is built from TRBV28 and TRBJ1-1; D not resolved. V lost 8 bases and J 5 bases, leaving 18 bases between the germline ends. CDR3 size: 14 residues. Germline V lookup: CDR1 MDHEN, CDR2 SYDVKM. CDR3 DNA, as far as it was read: TGTGCCAGCTCGAAATGGGCGGGGAATACTGAA. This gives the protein CASSKWAGNTE. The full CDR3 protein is CASSKWAGNTEAFF.

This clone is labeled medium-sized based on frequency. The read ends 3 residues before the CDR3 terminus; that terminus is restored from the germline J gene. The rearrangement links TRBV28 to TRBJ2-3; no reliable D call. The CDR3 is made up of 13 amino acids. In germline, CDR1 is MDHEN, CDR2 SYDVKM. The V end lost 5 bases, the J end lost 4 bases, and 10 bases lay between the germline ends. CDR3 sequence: CASSPALADTQYF. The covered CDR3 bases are TGTGCCAGCAGTCCCGCGTTGGCAGATACG.

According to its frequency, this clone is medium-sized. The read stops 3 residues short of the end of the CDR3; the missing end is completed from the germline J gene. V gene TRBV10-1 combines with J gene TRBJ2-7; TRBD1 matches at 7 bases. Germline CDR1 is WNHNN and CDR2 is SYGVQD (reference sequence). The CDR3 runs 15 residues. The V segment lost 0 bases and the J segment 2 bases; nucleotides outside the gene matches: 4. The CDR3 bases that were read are TGCGCCAGCAGTGAGTCCGGGACAGAAACCTACGAG. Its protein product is CASSESGTETYE. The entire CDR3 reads CASSESGTETYEQYF.

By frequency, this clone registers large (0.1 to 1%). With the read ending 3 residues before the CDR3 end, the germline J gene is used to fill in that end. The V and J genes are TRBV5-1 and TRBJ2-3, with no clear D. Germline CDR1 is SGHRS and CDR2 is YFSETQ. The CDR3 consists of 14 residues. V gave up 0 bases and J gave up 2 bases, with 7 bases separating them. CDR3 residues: CASSLEQLTDTQYF. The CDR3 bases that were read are TGCGCCAGCAGCTTGGAACAGCTCACAGATACG.

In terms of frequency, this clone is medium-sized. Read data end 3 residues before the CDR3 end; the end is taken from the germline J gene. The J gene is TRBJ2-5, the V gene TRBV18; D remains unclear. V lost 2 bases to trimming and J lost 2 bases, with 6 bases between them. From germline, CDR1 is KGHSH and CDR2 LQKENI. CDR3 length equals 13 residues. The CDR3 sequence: CASSPGQQETQYF. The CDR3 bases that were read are TGTGCCAGCTCACCAGGGCAACAAGAGACC.

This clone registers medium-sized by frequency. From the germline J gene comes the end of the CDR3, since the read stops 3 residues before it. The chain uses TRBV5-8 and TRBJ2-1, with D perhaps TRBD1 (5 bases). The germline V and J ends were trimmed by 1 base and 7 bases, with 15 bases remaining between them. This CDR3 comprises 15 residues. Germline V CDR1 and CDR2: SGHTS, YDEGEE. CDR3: CASSLTQGGWNEQFF. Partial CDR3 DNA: TGTGCCAGCAGCTTGACCCAGGGTGGCTGGAATGAG.

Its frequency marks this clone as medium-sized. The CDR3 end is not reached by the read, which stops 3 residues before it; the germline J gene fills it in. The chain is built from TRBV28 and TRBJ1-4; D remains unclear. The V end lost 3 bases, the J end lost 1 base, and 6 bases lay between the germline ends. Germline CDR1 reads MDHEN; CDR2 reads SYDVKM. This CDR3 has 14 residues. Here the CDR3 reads CASSFPGTNEKLFF. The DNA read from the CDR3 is TGTGCCAGCAGTTTTCCAGGAACTAATGAAAAA.

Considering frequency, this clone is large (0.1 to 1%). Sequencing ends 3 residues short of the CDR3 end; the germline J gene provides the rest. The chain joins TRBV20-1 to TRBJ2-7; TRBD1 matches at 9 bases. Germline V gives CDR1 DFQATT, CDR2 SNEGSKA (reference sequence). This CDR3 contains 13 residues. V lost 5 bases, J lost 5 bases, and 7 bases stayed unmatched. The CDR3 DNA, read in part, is TGCAGTGCTGCATACAGGACAGGGGACGAG. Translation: CSAAYRTGDE. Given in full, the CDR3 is CSAAYRTGDEQYF.

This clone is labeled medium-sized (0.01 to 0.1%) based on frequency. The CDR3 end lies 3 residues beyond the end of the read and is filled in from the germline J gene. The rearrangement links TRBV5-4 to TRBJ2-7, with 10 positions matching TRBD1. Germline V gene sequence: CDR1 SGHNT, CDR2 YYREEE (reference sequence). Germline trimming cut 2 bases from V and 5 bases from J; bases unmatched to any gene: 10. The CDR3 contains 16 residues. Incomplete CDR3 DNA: TGTGCCAGCAGCTTCCCTCTGGGACAGGGGTGCGACGAG. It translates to CASSFPLGQGCDE. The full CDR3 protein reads CASSFPLGQGCDEQYF.

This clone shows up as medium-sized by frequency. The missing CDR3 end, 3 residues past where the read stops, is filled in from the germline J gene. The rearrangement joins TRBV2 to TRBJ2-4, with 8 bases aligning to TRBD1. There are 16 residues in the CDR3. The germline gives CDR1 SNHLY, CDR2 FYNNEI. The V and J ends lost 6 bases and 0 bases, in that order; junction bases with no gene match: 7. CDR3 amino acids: CASRTGGYLAKNIQYF. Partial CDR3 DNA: TGTGCCAGCAGAACAGGGGGTTATCTAGCCAAAAACATT. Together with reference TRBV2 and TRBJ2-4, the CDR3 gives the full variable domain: EPEVTQTPSHQVTQMGQEVILRCVPISNHLYFYWYRQILGQKVEFLVSFYNNEISEKSEIFDDQFSVERPDGSNFTLKIRSTKLEDSAMYFCASRTGGYLAKNIQYFGAGTRLSVL.

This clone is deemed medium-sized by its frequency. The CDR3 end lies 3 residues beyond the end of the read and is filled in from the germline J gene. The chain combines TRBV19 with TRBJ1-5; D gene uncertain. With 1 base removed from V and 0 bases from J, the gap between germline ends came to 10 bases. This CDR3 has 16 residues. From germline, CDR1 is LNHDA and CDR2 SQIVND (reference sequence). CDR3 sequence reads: CASSIVGPYSNQPQHF. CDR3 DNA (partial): TGTGCCAGTAGTATAGTGGGCCCCTATAGCAATCAGCCC.

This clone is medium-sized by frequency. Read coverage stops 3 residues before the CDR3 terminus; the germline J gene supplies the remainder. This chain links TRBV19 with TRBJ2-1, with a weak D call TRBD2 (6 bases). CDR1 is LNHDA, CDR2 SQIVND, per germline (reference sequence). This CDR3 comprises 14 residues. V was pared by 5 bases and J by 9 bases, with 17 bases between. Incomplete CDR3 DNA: TGTGCCAGTAGTCACGGGACTCCTTGGGGTGAG. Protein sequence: CASSHGTPWGE. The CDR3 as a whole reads CASSHGTPWGEQFF. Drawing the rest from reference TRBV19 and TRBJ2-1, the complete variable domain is DGGITQSPKYLFRKEGQNVTLSCEQNLNHDAMYWYRQDPGQGLRLIYYSQIVNDFQKGDIAEGYSVSREKKESFPLTVTSAQKNPTAFYLCASSHGTPWGEQFFGPGTRLTVL.

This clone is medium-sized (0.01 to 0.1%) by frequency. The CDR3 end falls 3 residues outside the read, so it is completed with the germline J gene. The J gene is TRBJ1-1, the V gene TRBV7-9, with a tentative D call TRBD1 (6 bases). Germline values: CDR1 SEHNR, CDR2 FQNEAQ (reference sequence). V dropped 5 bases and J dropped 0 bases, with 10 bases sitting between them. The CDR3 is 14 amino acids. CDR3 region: CASSLRGLNTEAFF. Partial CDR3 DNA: TGTGCCAGCAGCCTCAGGGGCCTGAACACTGAA. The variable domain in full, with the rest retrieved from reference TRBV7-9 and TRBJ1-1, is DTGVSQNPRHKITKRGQNVTFRCDPISEHNRLYWYRQTLGQGPEFLTYFQNEAQLEKSRLLSDRFSAERPKGSFSTLEIQRTEQGDSAMYLCASSLRGLNTEAFFGQGTRLTVV.

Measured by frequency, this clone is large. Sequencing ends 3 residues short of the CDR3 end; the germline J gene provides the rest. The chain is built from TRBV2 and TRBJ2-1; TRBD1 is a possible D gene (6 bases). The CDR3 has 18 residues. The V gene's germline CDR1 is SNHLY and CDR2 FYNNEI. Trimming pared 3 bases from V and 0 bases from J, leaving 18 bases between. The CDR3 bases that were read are TGTGCCAGCAGTGATATGGTAGGGGGTGGGGGCTCCTACAATGAG. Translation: CASSDMVGGGGSYNE. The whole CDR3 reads CASSDMVGGGGSYNEQFF.

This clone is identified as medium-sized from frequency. The CDR3 here is CASSLADYGYTF. The sequenced CDR3 bases are TGTGCCAGCAGTTTGGCAGACTATGGC. The rearrangement links TRBV28 to TRBJ1-2; D is undetermined. The read gets to within 3 residues of the CDR3 end, and the germline J gene fills in the rest. CDR1 and CDR2 from the germline V gene are MDHEN and SYDVKM. V was cut by 3 bases and J by 3 bases, with 5 bases left in between. CDR3 length: 12 amino acids.

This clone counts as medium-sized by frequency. Here the CDR3 reads CATSRETGTFYEQYF. Incomplete CDR3 DNA: TGTGCCACCAGCAGGGAGACCGGGACTTTCTACGAG. The J gene is TRBJ2-7, the V gene TRBV15, with a weak D call TRBD2 (6 bases). With the read ending 3 residues before the CDR3 end, the germline J gene is used to fill in that end. CDR1 and CDR2 from the germline V gene are LNHNV and YYDKDF (reference sequence). Trimming pared 3 bases from V and 3 bases from J, leaving 15 bases between. This CDR3 is 15 amino acids long.